This T cell receptor (beta chain) was sequenced for a study of tumor-infiltrating lymphocytes in oesophageal squamous cell carcinoma. This clonotype was counted a few times. Each CDR3 protein gets one entry after TCRdb re-called the PCR reads with MiXCR. This table holds some 11,000 distinct CDR3 sequences, 50% to 55% found once. This clonotype was sampled from a female donor with esophageal squamous cell carcinoma. The sample was esophageal tumor tissue.

The CDR3, as DNA: TGTGCCAGCAGTCGACAGGGGGCTGAGCAGTTCTTC. Translation gives CASSRQGAEQFF. The chain is built from TRBV12-3 or TRBV12-4 and TRBJ2-4, with 10 bases matching TRBD1. The J call is uncertain, as TRBJ2-1 better fits the DNA end. The CDR3 contains 12 residues.